Shown below are 2 T cell receptor beta chains from a single sample sequenced in a study of T cell repertoires in ileal Crohn's disease. Sequenced by immunoSEQ multiplex PCR; TCRdb stores in-frame clones only, minus some. The repertoire holds roughly 7,000 clones, with about 78% as singletons. The sequenced material came from ileal tissue. The source is an adult with Crohn's disease.

This chain links TRBV10-2 with TRBJ2-5; D possibly corresponds to TRBD2 (5 bases). With the DNA end fitting TRBJ2-7 better, the J assignment may be wrong. Germline values: CDR1 WSHSY, CDR2 SAAADI. The CDR3 runs to 14 residues. The CDR3 DNA reads TGCGCCAGCAATCCTCGGGGTTACTCCTACGAGCAGTACTTC. Translated, it gives CASNPRGYSYEQYF.

The rearrangement uses TRBV19 and TRBJ1-1, with unresolved D. Germline CDR1 is LNHDA and CDR2 is SQIVND (reference sequence). The CDR3 covers 13 residues. The V and J ends lost 8 bases and 0 bases respectively, with 10 bases between them. DNA for the CDR3: TGTGCCAGTGCTGGAGAGATGAACACTGAAGCTTTCTTT. Protein: CASAGEMNTEAFF.